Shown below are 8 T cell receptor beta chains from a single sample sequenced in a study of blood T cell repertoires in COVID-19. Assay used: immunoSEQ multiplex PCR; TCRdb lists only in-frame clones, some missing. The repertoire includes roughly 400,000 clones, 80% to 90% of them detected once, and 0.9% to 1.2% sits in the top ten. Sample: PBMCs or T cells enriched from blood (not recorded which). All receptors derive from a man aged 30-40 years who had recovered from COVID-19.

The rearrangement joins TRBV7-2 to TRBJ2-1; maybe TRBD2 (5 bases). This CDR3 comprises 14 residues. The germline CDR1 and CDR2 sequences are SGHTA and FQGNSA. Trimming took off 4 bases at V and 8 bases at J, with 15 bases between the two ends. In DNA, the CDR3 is TGTGCCAGCAGCTCTAGGAGGAGTAGGGATGAGCAGTTCTTC. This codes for CASSSRRSRDEQFF.

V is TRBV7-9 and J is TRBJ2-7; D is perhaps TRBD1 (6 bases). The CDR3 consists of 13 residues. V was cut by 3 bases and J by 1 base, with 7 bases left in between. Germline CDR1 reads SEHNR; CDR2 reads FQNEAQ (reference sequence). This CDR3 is CASSLDSSYEQYF. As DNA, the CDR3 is TGTGCCAGCAGCTTGGACAGTTCCTACGAGCAGTACTTC.

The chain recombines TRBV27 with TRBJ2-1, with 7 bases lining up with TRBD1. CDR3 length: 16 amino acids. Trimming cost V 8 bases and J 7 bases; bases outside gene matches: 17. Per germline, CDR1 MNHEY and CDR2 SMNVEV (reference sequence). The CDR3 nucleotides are TGTGCCAGCTGGCAGCCGACAGGGAGAACTCCAAATGAGCAGTTCTTC. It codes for CASWQPTGRTPNEQFF.

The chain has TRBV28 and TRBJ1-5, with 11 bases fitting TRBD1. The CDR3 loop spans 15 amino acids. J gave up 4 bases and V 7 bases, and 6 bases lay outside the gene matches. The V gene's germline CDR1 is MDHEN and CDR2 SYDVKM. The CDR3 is CASTSRDRGNQPQHF. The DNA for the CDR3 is TGTGCCAGCACCTCCCGGGACAGGGGGAATCAGCCCCAGCATTTT.

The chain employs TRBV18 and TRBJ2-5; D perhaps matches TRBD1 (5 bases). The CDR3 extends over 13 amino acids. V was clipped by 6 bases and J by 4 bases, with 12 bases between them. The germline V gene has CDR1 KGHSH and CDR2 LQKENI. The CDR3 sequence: CASSQGTAETQYF. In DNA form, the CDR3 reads TGTGCCAGCTCTCAGGGAACAGCAGAGACCCAGTACTTC.

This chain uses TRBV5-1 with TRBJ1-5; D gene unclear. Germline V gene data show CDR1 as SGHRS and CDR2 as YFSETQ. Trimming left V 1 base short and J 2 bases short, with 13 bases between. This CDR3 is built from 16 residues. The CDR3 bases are TGCGCCAGCAGCTTGACGGGAGATCAAGGCAATCAGCCCCAGCATTTT. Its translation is CASSLTGDQGNQPQHF.

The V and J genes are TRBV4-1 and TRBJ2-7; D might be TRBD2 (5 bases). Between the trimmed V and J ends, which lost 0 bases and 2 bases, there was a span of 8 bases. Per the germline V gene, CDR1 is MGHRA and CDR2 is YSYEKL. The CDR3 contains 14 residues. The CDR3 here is CASSQDQRTYEQYF. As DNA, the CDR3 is TGCGCCAGCAGCCAAGACCAGCGGACCTACGAGCAGTACTTC.

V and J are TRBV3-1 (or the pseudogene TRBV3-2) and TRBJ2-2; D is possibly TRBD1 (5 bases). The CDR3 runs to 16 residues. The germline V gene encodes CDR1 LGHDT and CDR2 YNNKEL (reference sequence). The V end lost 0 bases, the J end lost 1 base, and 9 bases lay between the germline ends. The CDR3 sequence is CASSQDRVWNTGELFF. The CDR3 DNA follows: TGTGCCAGCAGCCAAGACAGGGTTTGGAACACCGGGGAGCTGTTTTTT.